Shown below are 29 T cell receptor beta chains from a single sample sequenced in a study of blood T cell repertoires in COVID-19. The method was immunoSEQ multiplex PCR; TCRdb's version includes in-frame clones alone and lacks a portion of them. The data hold more than 450,000 clones, with approximately 90% observed a single time. The material sequenced was PBMCs or T cells enriched from blood (not recorded which). These TCRs come from a woman younger than 35 who had recovered from COVID-19.

The genes are TRBV20-1 and TRBJ1-3; D is unclear. V dropped 3 bases and J dropped 6 bases, with 12 bases sitting between them. Germline V gene lookup returns CDR1 DFQATT and CDR2 SNEGSKA (reference sequence). This CDR3 contains 13 residues. Written as DNA, the CDR3 is TGCAGTGCTAGTCCAGGCCGTCAAAACACCATATATTTT. Translating gives CSASPGRQNTIYF.

The gene calls are TRBV10-2 and TRBJ1-4, with 7 nucleotides matching TRBD1. This CDR3 is 13 amino acids long. The V segment lost 6 bases and the J segment 6 bases; nucleotides outside the gene matches: 4. The germline CDR1 and CDR2 sequences are WSHSY and SAAADI. The chain's CDR3 is CASRWTGDEKLFF. The CDR3 coding sequence is TGCGCCAGCAGATGGACAGGCGATGAAAAACTGTTTTTT.

The chain joins TRBV24-1 to TRBJ2-3, with D perhaps TRBD2 (5 bases). V was cut by 5 bases and J by 0 bases, with 11 bases left in between. In germline, CDR1 is KGHDR, CDR2 SFDVKD. This CDR3 is 15 amino acids long. In DNA form, the CDR3 reads TGTGCCACCAGTGGGACTGACTCTAGCACAGATACGCAGTATTTT. This encodes CATSGTDSSTDTQYF.

The CDR3 spells CASSLTGGFSYGYTF. CDR3 coding DNA: TGCGCCAGCAGCCTGACAGGGGGCTTCAGCTATGGCTACACCTTC. The chain joins TRBV5-1 to TRBJ1-2; 10 bases are shared with TRBD1. Trimming cost V 4 bases and J 4 bases; bases outside gene matches: 7. The germline gives CDR1 SGHRS, CDR2 YFSETQ. The CDR3 is made up of 15 amino acids. Using reference TRBV5-1 and TRBJ1-2 for the parts outside the CDR3, the full variable domain is KAGVTQTPRYLIKTRGQQVTLSCSPISGHRSVSWYQQTPGQGLQFLFEYFSETQRNKGNFPGRFSGRQFSNSRSEMNVSTLELGDSALYLCASSLTGGFSYGYTFGSGTRLTVV.

The rearrangement uses TRBV3-1 (or the pseudogene TRBV3-2) and TRBJ1-4; TRBD1 agrees at 10 bases. The CDR3 runs 15 residues. Germline CDR1 reads LGHDT; CDR2 reads YNNKEL (reference sequence). The ends lost 2 bases at V and 8 bases at J; junction bases unmatched: 5. In DNA form, the CDR3 reads TGTGCCAGCAGCCAACTCGGGACAGGGGTAGAAAAACTGTTTTTT. Translation: CASSQLGTGVEKLFF.

This clone was seen many times. This chain links TRBV6-5 with TRBJ1-6; D might be TRBD1 (5 bases). The CDR3 loop spans 11 amino acids. V was pared by 11 bases and J by 10 bases, with 12 bases between. Germline V gene data show CDR1 as MNHEY and CDR2 as SVGAGI. The CDR3: CAGGHESPLHF. CDR3 coding DNA: TGTGCCGGTGGACACGAGTCACCCCTCCACTTT.

This clone was observed once. This rearrangement joins TRBV5-1 to TRBJ1-2, with TRBD1 matching over 8 bases. Looked up from germline, CDR1 is SGHRS and CDR2 is YFSETQ. The CDR3 length is 14 residues. With V trimmed by 1 base and J by 6 bases, 5 bases remained unmatched. CDR3 in DNA: TGCGCCAGCAGCTTGTTACAGGGGGGCGATGGCTACACCTTC. Its translation is CASSLLQGGDGYTF. The whole variable domain, filled in from reference TRBV5-1 and TRBJ1-2, reads KAGVTQTPRYLIKTRGQQVTLSCSPISGHRSVSWYQQTPGQGLQFLFEYFSETQRNKGNFPGRFSGRQFSNSRSEMNVSTLELGDSALYLCASSLLQGGDGYTFGSGTRLTVV.

The chain links TRBV28 to TRBJ2-7; 8 nucleotides match TRBD1. The V gene end was trimmed by 3 bases and the J gene end by 0 bases; junction bases not matched to a gene: 10. The CDR3 loop spans 17 amino acids. Germline V lookup: CDR1 MDHEN, CDR2 SYDVKM. CDR3 region: CASSLSRGPPLSYEQYF. The DNA for the CDR3 is TGTGCCAGCAGTTTGAGCAGGGGGCCCCCCCTCTCCTACGAGCAGTACTTC.

The chain joins TRBV9 to TRBJ1-2, with a possible D match to TRBD1 (6 bases). The CDR3 runs 17 residues. Germline loops: CDR1 SGDLS, CDR2 YYNGEE. Trimming shortened V by 0 bases and J by 1 base, and 16 bases separated the two germline ends. The CDR3 sequence: CASSVETGKNINYGYTF. DNA of the CDR3: TGTGCCAGCAGCGTAGAGACAGGAAAAAATATTAACTATGGCTACACCTTC.

This rearrangement joins TRBV21-1 to TRBJ1-2; TRBD1, the table's D call, was not compared with the DNA. TRBV21-1 is given as a pseudogene. The CDR3 spans 15 residues. The CDR3 nucleotides are TGTGCCAGATATTCGAAGCTGAGGGACAAATATGGCTACACCTTC. Its protein product is CARYSKLRDKYGYTF.

The chain's CDR3 is CASSDGGGPYNEQFF. In DNA form, the CDR3 reads TGTGCCAGCAGTGACGGCGGGGGGCCCTACAATGAGCAGTTCTTC. This chain connects TRBV27 to TRBJ2-1; 8 bases agree with TRBD2. The CDR3 runs 15 residues. Trimming removed 5 bases from V and 2 bases from J; junction bases left unmatched: 5. Germline V gives CDR1 MNHEY, CDR2 SMNVEV (reference sequence).

This chain uses TRBV30 with TRBJ2-7; D is possibly TRBD2 (5 bases). The CDR3 is made up of 13 amino acids. Trimming left V 0 bases short and J 6 bases short, with 12 bases between. Germline values: CDR1 GTSNPN, CDR2 SVGIG (reference sequence). Here the CDR3 reads CAWSVSRVSEQYF. The CDR3 nucleotides read TGTGCCTGGAGTGTATCGAGGGTGAGCGAGCAGTACTTC.

The chain has TRBV5-5 and TRBJ1-5; tentatively, D is TRBD1 (5 bases). From germline, CDR1 is SGHKS and CDR2 YYEKEE (reference sequence). This CDR3 region has 16 residues. V was cut by 4 bases and J by 5 bases, with 19 bases left in between. The CDR3 loop is CASSPGTGKGHQPQHF. DNA for the CDR3: TGTGCCAGCAGCCCGGGGACTGGGAAGGGCCATCAGCCCCAGCATTTT.

The CDR3 here is CSVAVDSYNEQFF. The CDR3 bases are TGCAGCGTAGCGGTAGACTCCTACAATGAGCAGTTCTTC. The J gene is TRBJ2-1, the V gene TRBV29-1; D might be TRBD2 (5 bases). Trimming took 6 bases from V and 0 from J, leaving 9 bases between them. The CDR3 sequence is 13 residues long. In germline, CDR1 is SQVTM, CDR2 ANQGSEA.

This sequence joins TRBV2 and TRBJ2-1; 8 bases are shared with TRBD2. The CDR3 runs to 15 residues. Trimming took 5 bases from V and 6 from J; bases not matched to a gene: 9. Germline CDR1 SNHLY, CDR2 FYNNEI. The CDR3 loop is CASSSPLLAVNEQFF. The CDR3 bases are TGTGCCAGCAGTTCCCCTCTACTAGCGGTCAATGAGCAGTTCTTC. The complete variable domain, with remaining parts taken from reference TRBV2 and TRBJ2-1, reads EPEVTQTPSHQVTQMGQEVILRCVPISNHLYFYWYRQILGQKVEFLVSFYNNEISEKSEIFDDQFSVERPDGSNFTLKIRSTKLEDSAMYFCASSSPLLAVNEQFFGPGTRLTVL.

V and J are TRBV5-4 and TRBJ2-5, with 7 bases identical to TRBD2. The CDR3 contains 15 residues. With V trimmed by 4 bases and J by 1 base, 7 bases remained unmatched. Germline CDR1 is SGHNT and CDR2 is YYREEE (reference sequence). CDR3 loop: CASSRRLASQETQYF. CDR3 sequence (DNA): TGTGCCAGCAGCCGACGACTAGCATCCCAAGAGACCCAGTACTTC.

The chain combines TRBV11-3 with TRBJ2-1, with D perhaps TRBD2 (5 bases). This CDR3 spans 12 amino acids. Germline V gene lookup returns CDR1 SGHNT and CDR2 YENEEA. Between the trimmed V and J ends, which lost 5 bases and 7 bases, there was a span of 9 bases. The CDR3 region has the DNA TGTGCCAGCAGCCGAGGGCGGAATGAGCAGTTCTTC. This codes for CASSRGRNEQFF.

This chain uses TRBV28 with TRBJ1-1; 7 nucleotides line up with TRBD1. V shed 3 bases and J 7 bases; nucleotides not matched to a gene: 8. This CDR3 is 14 amino acids long. In germline, CDR1 is MDHEN, CDR2 SYDVKM. DNA of the CDR3: TGTGCCAGCAGTTTCCCCGACAGGGATGTTGAAGCTTTCTTT. Translating it yields CASSFPDRDVEAFF.

This clone was seen once. The V call is TRBV30, the J call TRBJ2-7; no firm D call. The CDR3 contains 16 residues. Trimming stripped 6 bases from V and 3 bases from J, with 24 bases between. Germline CDR1 is GTSNPN and CDR2 is SVGIG (reference sequence). CDR3 sequence: CACKTTEASSYYEQYF. The CDR3 DNA is TGTGCCTGTAAAACGACTGAGGCTAGTTCTTACTACGAGCAGTACTTC. The whole variable domain, remainder taken from reference TRBV30 and TRBJ2-7, is SQTIHQWPATLVQPVGSPLSLECTVEGTSNPNLYWYRQAAGRGLQLLFYSVGIGQISSEVPQNLSASRPQDRQFILSSKKLLLSDSGFYLCACKTTEASSYYEQYFGPGTRLTVT.

This clone was counted once. This rearrangement joins TRBV29-1 to TRBJ2-5; TRBD1 matches at 10 bases. The CDR3 is 15 residues long. V shed 8 bases, J shed 5 bases, and the junction held 14 bases outside the gene matches. The V gene's germline CDR1 is SQVTM and CDR2 ANQGSEA. DNA of the CDR3: TGCAGCTCCACGAGCGGGACAGGGGTCCGGGAGACCCAGTACTTC. It yields the protein CSSTSGTGVRETQYF.

The genes are TRBV4-1 and TRBJ2-2, with D possibly matching TRBD2 (5 bases). The CDR3 has 15 amino acids. Per germline, CDR1 MGHRA and CDR2 YSYEKL. V lost 0 bases and J 6 bases, leaving 11 bases between the germline ends. CDR3: CASSQDFGEPGELFF. CDR3 nucleotides: TGCGCCAGCAGCCAAGATTTCGGGGAACCCGGGGAGCTGTTTTTT.

The rearrangement joins TRBV12-5 to TRBJ2-1; 8 positions agree with TRBD1. The germline gives CDR1 LGHNT, CDR2 FRNRAP. The CDR3 is made up of 19 amino acids. V lost 2 bases, J lost 7 bases, and 19 bases stayed unmatched. CDR3 region: CASGLTTPGQGESRNEQFF. CDR3 nucleotides: TGTGCTAGTGGTTTGACTACCCCAGGACAGGGAGAGTCGAGGAATGAGCAGTTCTTC.

V usage is TRBV30 and J usage is TRBJ2-2, with 7 bases aligning to TRBD1. Germline V CDR1 and CDR2: GTSNPN, SVGIG (reference sequence). CDR3 length: 15 residues. CDR3 sequence (DNA): TGTGCTGAACGGACAGGACCCGCGAACACCGGGGAGCTGTTTTTT. Its translation: CAERTGPANTGELFF.

This clone was seen a few times. The V gene is TRBV7-2, the J gene TRBJ1-1; 10 nucleotides match TRBD1. The CDR3 covers 15 residues. V lost 0 bases, J lost 5 bases, and 3 bases stayed unmatched. Germline assignment: CDR1 SGHTA and CDR2 FQGNSA. The CDR3 sequence is CASSLAGTGDTEAFF. The DNA for the CDR3 is TGTGCCAGCAGCTTAGCCGGGACAGGGGATACTGAAGCTTTCTTT.

The genes are TRBV5-5 and TRBJ1-4; D is perhaps TRBD1 (5 bases). CDR1 is SGHKS and CDR2 is YYEKEE in the germline V gene (reference sequence). Between the trimmed V and J ends, which lost 4 bases and 8 bases, there was a span of 18 bases. The CDR3 spans 15 residues. As DNA, the CDR3 is TGTGCCAGCAGCGAGGTCAGGGTCGATCCCGAAAAACTGTTTTTT. Translation gives CASSEVRVDPEKLFF.

The chain has TRBV11-2 and TRBJ2-2; perhaps TRBD1 as D (5 bases). This CDR3 is built from 14 residues. Germline CDR1 is SGHAT and CDR2 is FQNNGV. With 5 bases removed from V and 6 bases from J, the gap between germline ends came to 13 bases. CDR3 coding DNA: TGTGCCAGCAGCCCCGCCAGGGAATCCGGGGAGCTGTTTTTT. Its protein is CASSPARESGELFF.

The gene calls are TRBV6-5 and TRBJ2-5; the match to TRBD2 covers 12 bases. V was clipped by 5 bases and J by 2 bases; unmatched bases: 3. The germline gives CDR1 MNHEY, CDR2 SVGAGI. This CDR3 contains 15 residues. CDR3 sequence (DNA): TGTGCCAGCAGTCCCCTAGCGGGGGGGCAAGAGACCCAGTACTTC. This translates into CASSPLAGGQETQYF.

The chain uses TRBV19 and TRBJ2-7; 8 bases are shared with TRBD1. The V and J ends lost 8 bases and 8 bases, in that order; junction bases with no gene match: 8. The germline CDR1 and CDR2 sequences are LNHDA and SQIVND (reference sequence). The length of the CDR3 is 12 residues. CDR3 DNA: TGTGCCAGTGCGACAGGGGCCAAGAAGCAGTACTTC. Protein product: CASATGAKKQYF. Using reference TRBV19 and TRBJ2-7 for the parts outside the CDR3, the full variable domain is DGGITQSPKYLFRKEGQNVTLSCEQNLNHDAMYWYRQDPGQGLRLIYYSQIVNDFQKGDIAEGYSVSREKKESFPLTVTSAQKNPTAFYLCASATGAKKQYFGPGTRLTVT.

This chain links TRBV18 with TRBJ1-1; 9 bases agree with TRBD1. Germline V gene data show CDR1 as KGHSH and CDR2 as LQKENI. The CDR3 loop spans 14 amino acids. J gave up 2 bases and V 2 bases, and 0 bases lay outside the gene matches. This CDR3 is CASSPTGGNTEAFF. As DNA, the CDR3 is TGTGCCAGCTCACCAACAGGGGGCAACACTGAAGCTTTCTTT.